This TCR beta chain was documented in a study of shared clonotypes between healthy human individuals. Study as a whole: The plates for each donor numbered three CD4 naive, three CD4 memory, two CD8 naive and one CD8 memory.

With regard to this clone: This sample also contains other DNA sequences that code for the same CDR3.

The germline V gene encodes CDR1 SEHNR and CDR2 FQNEAQ (reference sequence). V was clipped by 0 bases and J by 5 bases, with 8 bases between them. CDR3 length: 14 amino acids. Naive CD8 cells comprised CD45RO-negative, CCR7-positively selected cells, excluding terminally differentiated effector memory CD45RA+ cells. Clones were sequenced by immunoSEQ multiplex PCR, and TCRdb holds only the in-frame ones, with some missing. The sample gives approximately 840,000 clones, just over 95% of which show up once; less than 0.3% is in the top ten. The source is a man aged 25-40 years in good health. The chain has TRBV7-9 and TRBJ2-1; D gene ambiguous. Specimen: naive CD8+ T cells sorted from blood. CDR3 sequence reads: CASSLALADNEQFF. The CDR3, as DNA: TGTGCCAGCAGCTTAGCCTTGGCCGACAATGAGCAGTTCTTC. Looking up the rest from reference TRBV7-9 and TRBJ2-1 gives the full variable domain: DTGVSQNPRHKITKRGQNVTFRCDPISEHNRLYWYRQTLGQGPEFLTYFQNEAQLEKSRLLSDRFSAERPKGSFSTLEIQRTEQGDSAMYLCASSLALADNEQFFGPGTRLTVL.